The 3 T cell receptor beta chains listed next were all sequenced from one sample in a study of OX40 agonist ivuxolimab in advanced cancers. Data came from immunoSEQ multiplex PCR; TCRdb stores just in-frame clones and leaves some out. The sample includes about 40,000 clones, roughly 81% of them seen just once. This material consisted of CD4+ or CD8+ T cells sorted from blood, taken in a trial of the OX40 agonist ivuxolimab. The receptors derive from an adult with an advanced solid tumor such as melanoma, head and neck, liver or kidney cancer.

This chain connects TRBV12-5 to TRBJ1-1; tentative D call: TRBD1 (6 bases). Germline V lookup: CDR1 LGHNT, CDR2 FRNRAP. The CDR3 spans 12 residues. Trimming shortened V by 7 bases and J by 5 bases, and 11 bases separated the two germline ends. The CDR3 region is CASALGQTEAFF. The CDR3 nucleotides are TGTGCTAGTGCTCTCGGACAGACTGAAGCTTTCTTT.

The CDR3 nucleotides read TGTGCCAGCAGTTACTCTGCTGGCAGGGTGGTGGAAGAGCAGTACTTC. This sequence encodes CASSYSAGRVVEEQYF. This chain joins TRBV6-5 and TRBJ2-7, with D perhaps matching TRBD1 (5 bases). Trimming stripped 0 bases from V and 7 bases from J, with 19 bases between. CDR1 is MNHEY and CDR2 is SVGAGI in the germline V gene. There are 16 residues in the CDR3.

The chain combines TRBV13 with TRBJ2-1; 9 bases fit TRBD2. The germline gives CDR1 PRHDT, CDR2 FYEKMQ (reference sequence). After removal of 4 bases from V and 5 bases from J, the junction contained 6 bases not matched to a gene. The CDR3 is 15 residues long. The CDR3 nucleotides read TGTGCCAGCAGCTCCGAGCGGGGGGCCGACAATGAGCAGTTCTTC. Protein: CASSSERGADNEQFF.